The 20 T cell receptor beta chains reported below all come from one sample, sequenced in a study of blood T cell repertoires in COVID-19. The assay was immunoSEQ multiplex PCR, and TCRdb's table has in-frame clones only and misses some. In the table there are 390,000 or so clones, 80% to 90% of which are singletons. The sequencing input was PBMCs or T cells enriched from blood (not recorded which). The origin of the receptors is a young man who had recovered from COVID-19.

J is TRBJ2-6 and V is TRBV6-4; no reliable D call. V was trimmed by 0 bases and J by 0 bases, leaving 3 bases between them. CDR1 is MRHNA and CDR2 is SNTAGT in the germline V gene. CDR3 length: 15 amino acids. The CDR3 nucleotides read TGTGCCAGCAGTGACTCACACTCTGGGGCCAACGTCCTGACTTTC. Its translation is CASSDSHSGANVLTF.

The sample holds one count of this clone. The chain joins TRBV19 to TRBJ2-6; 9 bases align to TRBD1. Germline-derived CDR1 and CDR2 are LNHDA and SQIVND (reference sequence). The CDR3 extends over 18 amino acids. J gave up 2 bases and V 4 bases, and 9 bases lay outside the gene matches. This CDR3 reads CASSRYNRGQAGANVLTF. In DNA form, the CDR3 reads TGTGCCAGTAGTAGATACAACAGGGGGCAGGCTGGGGCCAACGTCCTGACTTTC. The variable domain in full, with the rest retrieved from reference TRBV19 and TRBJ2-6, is DGGITQSPKYLFRKEGQNVTLSCEQNLNHDAMYWYRQDPGQGLRLIYYSQIVNDFQKGDIAEGYSVSREKKESFPLTVTSAQKNPTAFYLCASSRYNRGQAGANVLTFGAGSRLTVL.

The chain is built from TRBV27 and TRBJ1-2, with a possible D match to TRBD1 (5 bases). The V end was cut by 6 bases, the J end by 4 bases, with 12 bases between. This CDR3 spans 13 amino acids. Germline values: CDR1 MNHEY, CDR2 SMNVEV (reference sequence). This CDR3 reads CASSLIRGYGYTF. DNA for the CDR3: TGTGCCAGCAGCCTAATTAGGGGCTATGGCTACACCTTC.

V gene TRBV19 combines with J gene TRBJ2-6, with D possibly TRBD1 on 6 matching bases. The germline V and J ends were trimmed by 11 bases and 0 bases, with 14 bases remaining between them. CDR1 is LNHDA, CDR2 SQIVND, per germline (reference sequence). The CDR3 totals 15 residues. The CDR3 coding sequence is TGTGCCGCAGGGGACGGAGCCTCTGGGGCCAACGTCCTGACTTTC. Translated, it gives CAAGDGASGANVLTF.

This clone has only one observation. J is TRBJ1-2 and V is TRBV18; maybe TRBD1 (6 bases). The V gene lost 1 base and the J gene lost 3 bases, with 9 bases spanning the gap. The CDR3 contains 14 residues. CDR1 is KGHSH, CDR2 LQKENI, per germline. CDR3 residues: CASSPREGDYGYTF. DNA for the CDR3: TGTGCCAGCTCACCACGGGAGGGGGACTATGGCTACACCTTC.

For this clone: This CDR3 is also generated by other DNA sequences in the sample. The CDR3 DNA reads as TGTGCCTGGAGATCTGGCGATACGCAGTATTTT. It yields the protein CAWRSGDTQYF. This chain connects TRBV30 to TRBJ2-3; D not certain. The V and J ends lost 3 bases and 6 bases respectively, with 7 bases between them. The CDR3 has 11 amino acids. The V gene's germline CDR1 is GTSNPN and CDR2 SVGIG (reference sequence).

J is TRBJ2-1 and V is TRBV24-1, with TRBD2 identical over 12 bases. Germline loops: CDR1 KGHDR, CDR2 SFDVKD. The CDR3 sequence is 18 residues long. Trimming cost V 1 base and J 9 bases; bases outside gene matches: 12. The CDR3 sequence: CATSDLASSGRGRGEQFF. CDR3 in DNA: TGTGCCACCAGTGATTTAGCTTCTAGCGGGAGGGGGAGGGGTGAGCAGTTCTTC.

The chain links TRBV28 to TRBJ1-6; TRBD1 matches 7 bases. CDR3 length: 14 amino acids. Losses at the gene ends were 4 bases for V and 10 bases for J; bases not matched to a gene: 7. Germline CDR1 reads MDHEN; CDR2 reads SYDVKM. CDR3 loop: CASSSEGGRSPLHF. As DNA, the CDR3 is TGTGCCAGCAGTTCGGAAGGGGGCAGATCACCCCTCCACTTT.

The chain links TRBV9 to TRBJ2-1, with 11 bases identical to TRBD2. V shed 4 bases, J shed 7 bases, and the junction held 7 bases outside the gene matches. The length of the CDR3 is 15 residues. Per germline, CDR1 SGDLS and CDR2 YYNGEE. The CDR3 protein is CASSFSGGAMNEQFF. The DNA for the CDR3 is TGTGCCAGCAGCTTTAGCGGGGGGGCCATGAATGAGCAGTTCTTC. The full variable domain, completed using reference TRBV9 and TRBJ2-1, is DSGVTQTPKHLITATGQRVTLRCSPRSGDLSVYWYQQSLDQGLQFLIQYYNGEERAKGNILERFSAQQFPDLHSELNLSSLELGDSALYFCASSFSGGAMNEQFFGPGTRLTVL.

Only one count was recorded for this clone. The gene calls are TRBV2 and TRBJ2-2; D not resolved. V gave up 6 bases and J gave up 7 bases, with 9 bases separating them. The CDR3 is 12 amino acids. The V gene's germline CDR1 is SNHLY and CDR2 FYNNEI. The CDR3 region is CASRAEYGELFF. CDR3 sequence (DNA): TGTGCCAGCAGAGCCGAGTACGGGGAGCTGTTTTTT.

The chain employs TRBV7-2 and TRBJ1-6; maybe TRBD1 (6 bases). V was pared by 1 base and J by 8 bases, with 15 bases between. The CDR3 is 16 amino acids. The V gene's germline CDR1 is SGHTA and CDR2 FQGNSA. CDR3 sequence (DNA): TGTGCCAGCAGCTTAGTTTTCAGGGGAAGCGATTCACCCCTCCACTTT. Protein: CASSLVFRGSDSPLHF.

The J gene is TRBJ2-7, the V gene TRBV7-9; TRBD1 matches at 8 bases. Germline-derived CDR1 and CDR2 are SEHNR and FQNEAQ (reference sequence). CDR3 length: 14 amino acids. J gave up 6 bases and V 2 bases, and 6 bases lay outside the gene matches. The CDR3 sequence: CASSLSLTGGEQYF. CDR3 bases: TGTGCCAGCAGCTTATCCTTAACAGGGGGCGAGCAGTACTTC.

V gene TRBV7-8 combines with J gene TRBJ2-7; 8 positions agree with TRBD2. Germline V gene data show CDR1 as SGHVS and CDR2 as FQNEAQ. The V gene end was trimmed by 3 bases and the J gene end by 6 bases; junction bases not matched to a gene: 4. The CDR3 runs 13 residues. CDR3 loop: CASSFPAGGEQYF. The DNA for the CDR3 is TGTGCCAGCAGCTTCCCGGCGGGGGGCGAGCAGTACTTC. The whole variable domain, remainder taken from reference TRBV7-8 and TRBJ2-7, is GAGVSQSPRYKVAKRGQDVALRCDPISGHVSLFWYQQALGQGPEFLTYFQNEAQLDKSGLPSDRFFAERPEGSVSTLKIQRTQQEDSAVYLCASSFPAGGEQYFGPGTRLTVT.

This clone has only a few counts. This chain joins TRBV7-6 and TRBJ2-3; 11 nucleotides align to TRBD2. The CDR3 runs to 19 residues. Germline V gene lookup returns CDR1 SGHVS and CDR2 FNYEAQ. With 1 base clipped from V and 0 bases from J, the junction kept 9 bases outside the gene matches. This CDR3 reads CASSLVRGLAAASTDTQYF. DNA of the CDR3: TGTGCCAGCAGCTTAGTGCGGGGACTAGCGGCAGCTAGCACAGATACGCAGTATTTT.

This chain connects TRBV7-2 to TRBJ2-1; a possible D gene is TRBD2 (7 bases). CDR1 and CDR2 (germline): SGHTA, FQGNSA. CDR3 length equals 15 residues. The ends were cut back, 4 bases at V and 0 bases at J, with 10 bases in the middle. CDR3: CASSSRGASYNEQFF. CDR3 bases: TGTGCCAGCAGCTCCCGGGGGGCCTCCTACAATGAGCAGTTCTTC. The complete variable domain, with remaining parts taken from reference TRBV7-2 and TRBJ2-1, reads GAGVSQSPSNKVTEKGKDVELRCDPISGHTALYWYRQSLGQGLEFLIYFQGNSAPDKSGLPSDRFSAERTGGSVSTLTIQRTQQEDSAVYLCASSSRGASYNEQFFGPGTRLTVL.

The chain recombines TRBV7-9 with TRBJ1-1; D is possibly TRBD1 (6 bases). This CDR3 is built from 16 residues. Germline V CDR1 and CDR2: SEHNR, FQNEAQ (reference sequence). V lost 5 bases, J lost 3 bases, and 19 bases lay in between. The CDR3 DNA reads TGTGCCAGCAGCCAGAAACGGACAGTTAAAGACACTGAAGCTTTCTTT. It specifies CASSQKRTVKDTEAFF.

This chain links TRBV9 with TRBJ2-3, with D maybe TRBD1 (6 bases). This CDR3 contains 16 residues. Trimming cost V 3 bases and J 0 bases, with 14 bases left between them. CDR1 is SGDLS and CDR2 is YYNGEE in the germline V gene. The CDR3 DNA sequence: TGTGCCAGCAGCGAGTGGGACACCGCTAGCACAGATACGCAGTATTTT. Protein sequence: CASSEWDTASTDTQYF.

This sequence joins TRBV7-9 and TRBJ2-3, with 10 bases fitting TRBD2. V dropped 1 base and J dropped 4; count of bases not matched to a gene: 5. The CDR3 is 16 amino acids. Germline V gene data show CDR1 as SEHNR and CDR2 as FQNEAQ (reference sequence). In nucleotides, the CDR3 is TGTGCCAGCAGCTTAGGAGGGACTAGCGTCCCAGATACGCAGTATTTT. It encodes CASSLGGTSVPDTQYF.

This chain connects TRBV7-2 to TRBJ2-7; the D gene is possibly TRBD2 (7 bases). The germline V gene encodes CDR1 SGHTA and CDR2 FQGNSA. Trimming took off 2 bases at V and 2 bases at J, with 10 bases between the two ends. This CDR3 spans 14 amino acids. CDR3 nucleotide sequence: TGTGCCAGCAGCTTACACGGGGGGCCCTACGAGCAGTACTTC. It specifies CASSLHGGPYEQYF.

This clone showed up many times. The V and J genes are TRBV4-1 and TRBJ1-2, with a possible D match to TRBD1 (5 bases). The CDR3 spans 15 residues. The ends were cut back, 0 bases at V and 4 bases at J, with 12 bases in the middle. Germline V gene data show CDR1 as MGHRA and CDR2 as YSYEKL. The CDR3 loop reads CASSQDSGGVYGYTF. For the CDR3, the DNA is TGCGCCAGCAGCCAAGACTCTGGGGGGGTCTATGGCTACACCTTC.